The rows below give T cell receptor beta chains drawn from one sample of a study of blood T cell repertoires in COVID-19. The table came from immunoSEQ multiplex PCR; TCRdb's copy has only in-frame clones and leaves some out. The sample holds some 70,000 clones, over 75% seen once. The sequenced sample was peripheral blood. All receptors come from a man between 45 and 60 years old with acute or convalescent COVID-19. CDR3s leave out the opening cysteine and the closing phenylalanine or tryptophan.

CDR3aa: ASSRDRGQSGANVLT
j_gene: TRBJ2-6
v_gene: TRBV18

CDR3aa: ASSLSGTSGNYEQY
j_gene: TRBJ2-7
v_gene: TRBV27

CDR3aa: ASGGRTEAF
j_gene: TRBJ1-1
v_gene: TRBV28

CDR3aa: ASSEYRSYSPLH
j_gene: TRBJ1-6
v_gene: TRBV25-1

CDR3aa: ASSLAGSRDTIY
j_gene: TRBJ1-3
v_gene: TRBV7-9

CDR3aa: ASSFGQAWNEKLF
j_gene: TRBJ1-4
v_gene: TRBV7-2

CDR3aa: ASSIVGLNYEQY
j_gene: TRBJ2-7
v_gene: TRBV19

CDR3aa: ASSLGVWQGAGYT
j_gene: TRBJ1-2
v_gene: TRBV11-2

CDR3aa: ASSLTVGSDNSPLH
j_gene: TRBJ1-6
v_gene: TRBV5-1

CDR3aa: ASSQIRDRLRTMNTEAF
j_gene: TRBJ1-1
v_gene: TRBV4-1

CDR3aa: ATSDTRGRETQY
j_gene: TRBJ2-5
v_gene: TRBV24-1

CDR3aa: ASANRDSGNTIY
j_gene: TRBJ1-3
v_gene: TRBV19

CDR3aa: ATSDFKPPNTGELF
j_gene: TRBJ2-2
v_gene: TRBV24-1

CDR3aa: ASSTVPGDGYT
j_gene: TRBJ1-2
v_gene: TRBV5-4

CDR3aa: AISDRQERGPYNEQF
j_gene: TRBJ2-1
v_gene: TRBV10-3

CDR3aa: ATSVGGVGGYT
j_gene: TRBJ1-2
v_gene: TRBV24-1

CDR3aa: ASSSPSGGIETEAF
j_gene: TRBJ1-1
v_gene: TRBV28

CDR3aa: ASSLFGTQGTTEAF
j_gene: TRBJ1-1
v_gene: TRBV27

CDR3aa: AWGPDSPLH
j_gene: TRBJ1-6
v_gene: TRBV30

CDR3aa: ASSETSGNYNEQF
j_gene: TRBJ2-1
v_gene: TRBV5-1

CDR3aa: AIMASGRNNEQF
j_gene: TRBJ2-1
v_gene: TRBV10-3

CDR3aa: ATSDTADYGYT
j_gene: TRBJ1-2
v_gene: TRBV24-1

CDR3aa: ASSQGPSGVTDTQY
j_gene: TRBJ2-3
v_gene: TRBV3-1/TRBV3-2

CDR3aa: ASSLGDRGGSPLH
j_gene: TRBJ1-6
v_gene: TRBV28

CDR3aa: ASSLFASGNNEQF
j_gene: TRBJ2-1
v_gene: TRBV27

CDR3aa: ASSLVTGAGGGADGYT
j_gene: TRBJ1-2
v_gene: TRBV5-6

CDR3aa: ATIQGATNEKLF
j_gene: TRBJ1-4
v_gene: TRBV28

CDR3aa: ASSRTSGGYNEQF
j_gene: TRBJ2-1
v_gene: TRBV5-1

CDR3aa: ASSQFSGGASNEQF
j_gene: TRBJ2-1
v_gene: TRBV3-1/TRBV3-2

CDR3aa: ASSLGGGRKEKLF
j_gene: TRBJ1-4
v_gene: TRBV28

CDR3aa: ASALSGRRTEAF
j_gene: TRBJ1-1
v_gene: TRBV25-1

CDR3aa: ASRGSSYEQY
j_gene: TRBJ2-7
v_gene: TRBV6-6

CDR3aa: ASSEDAEQGKNEQF
j_gene: TRBJ2-1
v_gene: TRBV25-1

CDR3aa: ASSQEQVYQPQH
j_gene: TRBJ1-5
v_gene: TRBV4-3

CDR3aa: ASSYRTPRSYNEQF
j_gene: TRBJ2-1
v_gene: TRBV6-5

CDR3aa: ASSSAAGVGTDTQY
j_gene: TRBJ2-3
v_gene: TRBV6-2/TRBV6-3

CDR3aa: ASRHLTSGRAAVLF
j_gene: TRBJ2-1
v_gene: TRBV2

CDR3aa: ASSTTSATDTQY
j_gene: TRBJ2-3
v_gene: TRBV9

CDR3aa: ASSISRERSPRNYGYT
j_gene: TRBJ1-2
v_gene: TRBV19

CDR3aa: ASSYEQGERTEAF
j_gene: TRBJ1-1
v_gene: TRBV5-1

CDR3aa: ASRPATVLSPQH
j_gene: TRBJ1-5
v_gene: TRBV28

CDR3aa: ASSFGTVESPLH
j_gene: TRBJ1-6
v_gene: TRBV5-1

CDR3aa: ASSLVAGGGTDTQY
j_gene: TRBJ2-3
v_gene: TRBV28

CDR3aa: ASSPGTYNSPLH
j_gene: TRBJ1-6
v_gene: TRBV6-5

CDR3aa: ASSPGTGFAGELF
j_gene: TRBJ2-2
v_gene: TRBV18

CDR3aa: ASSPLEAGASREQF
j_gene: TRBJ2-1
v_gene: TRBV5-1

CDR3aa: ASAVAGGYEQY
j_gene: TRBJ2-7
v_gene: TRBV6-5

CDR3aa: ASSQETGGRSPLH
j_gene: TRBJ1-6
v_gene: TRBV3-1/TRBV3-2

CDR3aa: ASTVGTTKRWDEQF
j_gene: TRBJ2-1
v_gene: TRBV6-6

CDR3aa: ASSPFYEQY
j_gene: TRBJ2-7
v_gene: TRBV11-2